The present TCR beta chain was sequenced within a study of blood T cell repertoires in COVID-19 (TCRdb year 2020). Study-level background: Collaborator samples came from the United States, Italy and Spain and covered acute and convalescent phases of COVID-19. The prospective study material was composed of cDNA or gDNA derived from T cells, B-cell-depleted T cells, or PBMCs. The dataset comprised deeply sampled blood TCRbeta repertoires from subjects exposed to, actively infected with, or recovered from COVID-19. The repertoires were released in a freely available public database intended as a resource for research on the immune response to SARS-CoV-2. The samples were drawn from the first 160 participants of the ongoing ImmuneRACE study and from 1,254 subjects provided by 6 global collaborators. A de-identified subject ID, COVID-19 status, age in years and sex were almost always included in the sample metadata. Where HLA class I and class II types were available, the types were taken from metadata supplied by the sample provider, not from assay-based typing. The research as a whole found: Clinical and demographic metadata were provided uncurated, with the amount varying by source and participant.

The collaborating institutions used their own protocols to collect whole blood in K2EDTA tubes. For TCRbeta analysis, collaborators shipped samples in one of three forms: frozen whole blood, isolated PBMCs, or DNA extracted from either of those sample types. Turning to this clone: There is no known antigen for this receptor. The input lacks base qualities; no much larger clone sits a single base away.

TCRbeta CDR3 regions were amplified from genomic DNA using the immunoSEQ Assay, a bias-controlled multiplex PCR. On the authors' methods: Nucleated cell counts per sample were estimated from amplification of reference gene primers within the assay. To quantify the absolute abundance of each unique TCRbeta CDR3 rearrangement, sequence reads were collapsed and filtered. Productive Simpson clonality was computed per sample as the square root of Simpson's diversity index over productive rearrangements. Sourced from immuneACCESS, this table was stored by TCRdb with only in-frame sequences that have V and J called. A share of the clones is absent; for the studies checked, an unresolved V gene accounts for under half, and the remainder has no known explanation. The DNA gave D and trimming, while V, J and clone size come from that table. This sample holds more than 200,000 clones; almost 90% were observed only once. The top ten clones comprise more than 1.2% of the sample.

CDR1 and CDR2 are read off the germline V gene (reference sequence) as LGHDT and YNNKEL. Relative to germline, V is missing 1 base and J is missing 7 bases, with 10 bases of the junction outside any gene match. Reading from cysteine to phenylalanine, the CDR3 counts 16 amino acids. CDR3 DNA only is kept here, 48 bases in frame from base 1. The chain is assembled from TRBV3-1 (or the pseudogene TRBV3-2) and TRBJ2-7, with 10 bases matching TRBD2. Input material: peripheral blood. This TCR was recovered from a man older than 75 with acute or convalescent COVID-19. For the CDR3, the sequence is CASSQVQASGSGEQYF. The base sequence is TGTGCCAGCAGCCAAGTTCAGGCTAGCGGGAGCGGTGAGCAGTACTTC.